The sequence of this TCR beta chain was determined in a study of blood T cell repertoires in COVID-19. Study-level background: Collection of acute and convalescent COVID-19 samples took place in the United States, Italy and Spain.

The V end was cut by 3 bases, the J end by 4 bases, with 15 bases between. Germline V gene lookup returns CDR1 SGHTA and CDR2 FQGTGA. The CDR3 contains 15 residues. Assay: immunoSEQ multiplex PCR; the TCRdb copy retains only in-frame clones and omits some. The data contain roughly 200,000 clones, 90% of them singletons. The sequence came from a middle-aged man with acute or convalescent COVID-19. The sequencing sample was made of peripheral blood. This chain connects TRBV7-3 to TRBJ2-5; D may be TRBD2 (7 bases). Here the CDR3 DNA reads TGTGCCAGCAGCTTCGCCGGGGGGCCAGTAGAGACCCAGTACTTC. The encoded protein is CASSFAGGPVETQYF.